This T cell receptor (beta chain) was captured by sequencing in a study of cytotoxic CD8 clonotypes in ibrutinib-treated CLL. The CDR3 extends over 15 amino acids. Germline values: CDR1 LNHDA, CDR2 SQIVND (reference sequence). The germline V and J ends were trimmed by 5 bases and 8 bases, with 21 bases remaining between them. The assay was immunoSEQ multiplex PCR, and TCRdb's table has in-frame clones only and misses some. The repertoire has roughly 51,000 clones, roughly 57% of them found once; the top ten carry over 25%. V gene TRBV19 combines with J gene TRBJ1-2; no clear D. The sequence was obtained from a human donor with chronic lymphocytic leukemia. Sequencing was performed on PBMCs, taken after 12 months of ibrutinib treatment. CDR3 in DNA: TGTGCCAGTAGTGGACTCACGGGGATCGGCGTAGGCTACACCTTC. It is translated as CASSGLTGIGVGYTF.